This is a list of T cell receptor beta chains from one sample in a study of molecular identifiers for immune sequencing clone quantification. TCRdb reprocessed the PCR reads with MiXCR, giving one entry per CDR3 protein. The data hold approximately 550,000 distinct CDR3 sequences, with about 25% observed a single time. What was sequenced was naive CD8+ T cells from blood, with Jurkat cell RNA spiked in. The receptors originated from a human donor in good health. Some libraries in this study had Jurkat cell RNA spiked in. Each CDR3 is given with its conserved first and last residue. The D gene is left open where the match is weak. Clone size is given for some rows only: seen once, a few or many times, or a class if the clone is expanded.

length	V	D	size	J	DNA	CDR3
15	TRBV2	.	.	TRBJ2-3	TGTGCCAGCCCTGCCGTACAGGCGCCCCCAGATACGCAGTATTTT	CASPAVQAPPDTQYF
11	TRBV27	.	few	TRBJ1-1	TGTGCCAGCAGGACGGGGCTTGAAGCTTTCTTT	CASRTGLEAFF
15	TRBV6-2/TRBV6-3	.	few	TRBJ2-7	TGTGCCAGCAGTTACTCATCGGGCCTCCAATACGAGCAGTACTTC	CASSYSSGLQYEQYF
13	TRBV4-3	.	many	TRBJ2-1	TGCGCCAGCAGCCAAGCAGGGAACAATGAGCAGTTCTTC	CASSQAGNNEQFF
15	TRBV28	.	many	TRBJ2-3	TGTGCCAGCAGTTTTAGGCGGGAACTCACAGATACGCAGTATTTT	CASSFRRELTDTQYF
15	TRBV7-7	.	once	TRBJ1-1	TGTGCCAGCAGCCCCCTTGGGGGCTATAACACTGAAGCTTTCTTT	CASSPLGGYNTEAFF
15	TRBV28	.	few	TRBJ2-7	TGTGCCAGCAGTCCTCGGACAAAATTCCCCTACGAGCAGTACTTC	CASSPRTKFPYEQYF
15	TRBV27	.	few	TRBJ1-1	TGTGCCAGCCTTCCCGCCGGGCAGTTGAACACTGAAGCTTTCTTT	CASLPAGQLNTEAFF
16	TRBV4-3	TRBD1	.	TRBJ1-3	TGCGCCAGCAGCCGACTCGACAGGGAAGCTGGAAACACCATATATTTT	CASSRLDREAGNTIYF
16	TRBV7-8	.	.	TRBJ1-5	TGTGCCAGCAGCTCGGGCCTGGGGCGACCGGATCAGCCCCAGCATTTT	CASSSGLGRPDQPQHF
15	TRBV7-8	.	few	TRBJ1-4	TGTGCCAGCAGCATTGAGGGGATGAGGCAAGAAAAACTGTTTTTT	CASSIEGMRQEKLFF
19	TRBV2	TRBD2	few	TRBJ2-3	TGTGCCAGCAGTGAAGATGGCCCGGGACTAGCGGGTCTCGGGGATACGCAGTATTTT	CASSEDGPGLAGLGDTQYF
17	TRBV12-3/TRBV12-4	TRBD2	.	TRBJ2-2	TGTGCAAAACGTGCCGGCGGGGTAGCGGGAGTATCCGGGGAGCTGTTTTTT	CAKRAGGVAGVSGELFF
13	TRBV19	.	few	TRBJ1-1	TGTGCCAGTAGTAAACCAGGGGAAACTGAAGCTTTCTTT	CASSKPGETEAFF
14	TRBV27	.	.	TRBJ2-1	TGTGCCAGCAGTTATTACGGTACAGTCAATGAGCAGTTCTTC	CASSYYGTVNEQFF
18	TRBV9	TRBD2	few	TRBJ2-6	TGTGCCAGCAGCTGGGAGGGTGGCACCTTCTCTGGGGCCAACGTCCTGACTTTC	CASSWEGGTFSGANVLTF
17	TRBV6-5	.	few	TRBJ2-3	TGTGCCAGCAGTTACGGTGCACCGGGACCCAGCACAGATACGCAGTATTTT	CASSYGAPGPSTDTQYF
14	TRBV4-3	.	.	TRBJ1-5	TGCGCCAGCAGCCAAGATACGCCAGGGCAGCCCCAGCATTTT	CASSQDTPGQPQHF
17	TRBV30	.	few	TRBJ2-2	TGTGCCCGATCGGACCCCACCACGGTTTTTTACACCGGGGAGCTGTTTTTT	CARSDPTTVFYTGELFF
17	TRBV20-1	.	.	TRBJ2-1	TGCAGTGCTAGAATGTTCGGCGGGGAGAGCTCCTACAATGAGCAGTTCTTC	CSARMFGGESSYNEQFF
14	TRBV10-3	.	.	TRBJ1-1	TGTGCCATCAGTGAGCTAGGACAAAACACTGAAGCTATCTTT	CAISELGQNTEAIF
15	TRBV3-1	TRBD2	few	TRBJ2-3	TGTGCCAGCAGCCATGCTTTAGCGGGGGCAGATACGCAGTATTTT	CASSHALAGADTQYF
13	TRBV5-6	.	.	TRBJ1-1	TGTCCCAGCAGCTTGCAAGGAACGGCTGAAGCTTTCTTT	CPSSLQGTAEAFF
15	TRBV29-1	TRBD1	many	TRBJ2-1	TGCAGCGTTGAAGGGACAGGGATTACCTACAATGAGCAGTTCTTC	CSVEGTGITYNEQFF
15	TRBV7-9	TRBD2	many	TRBJ2-3	TGTGCCAGCAGCTCGGAGACGGGAGGCGCAGATACGCAGTATTTT	CASSSETGGADTQYF
15	TRBV6-1	.	.	TRBJ1-1	TGTGCCAGCAGTGAATTCATCCCTATGGTCACTGAAGCTTTCTTT	CASSEFIPMVTEAFF
12	TRBV2	.	few	TRBJ2-7	TGTGCCAGCAGGGACAGAGTCTACGAGCAGTACTTC	CASRDRVYEQYF
17	TRBV7-9	TRBD1	.	TRBJ2-6	TGTGCCAGCACTCGACAGGGCCAGAACTCTGGGGCCAACGTCCTGACTTTC	CASTRQGQNSGANVLTF
15	TRBV5-1	TRBD1	.	TRBJ2-1	TGCGCCAGCAGCTTGGTGGACAGGGAGTACAATGAGCAGTTCTTC	CASSLVDREYNEQFF
15	TRBV12-3/TRBV12-4	TRBD2	.	TRBJ2-3	TGTGCCAGCAGCAGTCTAGCGGGGGTTCCAGATACGCAGTATTTT	CASSSLAGVPDTQYF